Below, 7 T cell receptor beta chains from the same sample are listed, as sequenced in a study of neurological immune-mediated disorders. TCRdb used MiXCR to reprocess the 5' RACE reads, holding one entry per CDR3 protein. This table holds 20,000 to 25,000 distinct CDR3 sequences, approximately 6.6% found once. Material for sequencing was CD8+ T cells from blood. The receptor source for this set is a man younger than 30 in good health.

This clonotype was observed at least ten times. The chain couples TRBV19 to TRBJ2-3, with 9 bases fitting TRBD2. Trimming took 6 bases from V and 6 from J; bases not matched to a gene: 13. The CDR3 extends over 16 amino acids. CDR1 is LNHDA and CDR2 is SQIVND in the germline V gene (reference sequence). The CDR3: CASRGPTSGLPDTQYF. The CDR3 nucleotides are TGTGCCAGTAGAGGGCCGACTAGCGGACTCCCCGATACGCAGTATTTT.

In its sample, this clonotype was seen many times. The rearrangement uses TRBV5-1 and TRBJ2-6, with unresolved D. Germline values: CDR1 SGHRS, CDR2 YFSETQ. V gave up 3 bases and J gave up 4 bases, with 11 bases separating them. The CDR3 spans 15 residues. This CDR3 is CASSWAEAGANVLTF. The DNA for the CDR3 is TGCGCCAGCAGCTGGGCAGAGGCAGGGGCCAACGTCCTGACTTTC.

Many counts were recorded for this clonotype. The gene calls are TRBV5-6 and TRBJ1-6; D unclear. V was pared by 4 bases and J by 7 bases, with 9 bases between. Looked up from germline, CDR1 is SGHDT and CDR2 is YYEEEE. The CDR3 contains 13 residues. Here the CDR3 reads CASSHQSNSPLHF. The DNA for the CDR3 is TGTGCCAGCAGCCACCAATCCAATTCACCCCTCCACTTT.

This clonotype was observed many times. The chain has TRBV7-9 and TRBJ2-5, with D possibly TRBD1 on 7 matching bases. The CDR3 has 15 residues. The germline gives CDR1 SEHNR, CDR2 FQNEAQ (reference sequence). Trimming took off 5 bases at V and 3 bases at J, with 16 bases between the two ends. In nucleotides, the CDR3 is TGTGCCAGCAGCCCCCCTCAGGGGGGCAAAGAGACCCAGTACTTC. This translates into CASSPPQGGKETQYF.

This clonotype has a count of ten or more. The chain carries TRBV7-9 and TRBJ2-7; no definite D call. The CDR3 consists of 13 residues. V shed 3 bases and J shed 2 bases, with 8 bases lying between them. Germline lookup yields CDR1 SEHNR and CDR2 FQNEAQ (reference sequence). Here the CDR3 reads CASSFGATYEQYF. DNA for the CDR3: TGTGCCAGCAGCTTTGGCGCCACCTACGAGCAGTACTTC.

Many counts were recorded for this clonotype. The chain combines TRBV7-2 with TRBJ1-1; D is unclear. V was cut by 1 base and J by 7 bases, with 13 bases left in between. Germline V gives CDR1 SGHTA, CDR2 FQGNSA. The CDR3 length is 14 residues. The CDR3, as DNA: TGTGCCAGCAGCTTAGGGTCAGCGGAATATGAAGCTTTCTTT. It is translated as CASSLGSAEYEAFF. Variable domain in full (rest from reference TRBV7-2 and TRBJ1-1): GAGVSQSPSNKVTEKGKDVELRCDPISGHTALYWYRQSLGQGLEFLIYFQGNSAPDKSGLPSDRFSAERTGGSVSTLTIQRTQQEDSAVYLCASSLGSAEYEAFFGQGTRLTVV.

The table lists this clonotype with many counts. This CDR3 reads CASSTTSGGHQETQYF. The CDR3, as DNA: TGTGCCAGCAGCACCACTAGCGGGGGCCACCAAGAGACCCAGTACTTC. The chain uses TRBV7-8 and TRBJ2-5; TRBD2 matches at 11 bases. The V gene's germline CDR1 is SGHVS and CDR2 FQNEAQ. The CDR3 loop spans 16 amino acids. V shed 5 bases, J shed 0 bases, and the junction held 5 bases outside the gene matches.